The rows below give T cell receptor beta chains drawn from one sample of a study of vaccination and CD4 T cells after COVID-19. For these receptors, no antigen is known. TCRdb processed the PCR reads anew with MiXCR; each CDR3 protein has one entry. The sample consists of 8,800 or so distinct CDR3 sequences, 40% to 60% of them appearing once. Input material: CD4+ T cells from blood, cultured in vitro. The origin of the receptors is a human donor in good health. CDR3s include the opening cysteine and the closing phenylalanine or tryptophan. Each record gives: V gene, J gene, clone size, D gene, CDR3 protein, CDR3 DNA. A D gene is named only where the DNA matches it firmly. A clone size is listed for some rows: how often the clone was seen (once, few, many), or a class if it is expanded.

TRBV20-1	TRBJ2-7	.	TRBD1	CSAGGDRVHF	TGCAGTGCGGGTGGGGACAGGGTTCATTTC
TRBV20-1	TRBJ2-7	.	.	CSARVETLAMVF	TGCAGTGCTAGAGTGGAGACTCTCGCAATGGTCTTC
TRBV20-1	TRBJ2-5	few	.	CSARSARTGKETQYF	TGCAGTGCTAGGTCCGCCCGTACAGGGAAAGAGACCCAGTACTTC
TRBV6-2/TRBV6-3	TRBJ2-7	few	.	CASSIYSLALLYEQYF	TGTGCCAGCAGTATCTACAGTCTAGCTCTTCTCTACGAGCAGTACTTC
TRBV6-5	TRBJ1-6	few	.	CASSYSPAGVDLSSPLHF	TGTGCCAGCAGTTATAGTCCCGCAGGGGTGGATTTAAGTTCACCCCTCCACTTT
TRBV19	TRBJ2-2	.	.	CASRAGHILNTGELFF	TGTGCCAGTAGGGCGGGACACATACTTAACACCGGGGAGCTGTTTTTT
TRBV28	TRBJ1-6	.	.	CASSLPNRVLPLHF	TGTGCCAGCAGTTTACCCAACAGGGTATTACCCCTCCACTTT
TRBV5-1	TRBJ1-1	few	.	CASAWEGSTEAFF	TGCGCCAGCGCCTGGGAGGGTTCCACTGAAGCTTTCTTT
TRBV6-1	TRBJ1-5	.	TRBD1	CASSGGQGQQPQHF	TGTGCCAGCAGTGGTGGACAGGGGCAGCAGCCCCAGCATTTT
TRBV30	TRBJ2-5	few	.	CAFRRWGRETQYF	TGTGCCTTCCGCAGATGGGGTAGAGAGACCCAGTACTTC
TRBV5-6	TRBJ2-6	.	.	CASSLDSGANVLTF	TGTGCCAGCAGCTTGGACTCTGGGGCCAACGTCCTGACTTTC
TRBV28	TRBJ1-1	.	.	CASIRGSLNTEAFF	TGTGCCAGCATAAGAGGCAGCCTGAACACTGAAGCTTTCTTT
TRBV5-1	TRBJ1-2	.	.	CASSVDTIYGYTF	TGCGCCAGCAGCGTGGACACGATCTATGGCTACACCTTC
TRBV19	TRBJ1-1	.	.	CASSIDPGEAFF	TGTGCCAGTAGTATAGATCCGGGTGAAGCTTTCTTT
TRBV9	TRBJ1-1	.	.	CASSAGPSTEAFF	TGTGCCAGCAGCGCGGGTCCGAGCACTGAAGCTTTCTTT
TRBV5-4	TRBJ2-7	few	.	CASSLEQVSSYEQYF	TGTGCCAGCAGCTTGGAACAGGTTAGCTCCTACGAGCAGTACTTC
TRBV5-6	TRBJ1-1	.	.	CASTTPWELNTEAFF	TGTGCCAGCACCACACCCTGGGAGCTGAACACTGAAGCTTTCTTT
TRBV7-2	TRBJ2-5	few	TRBD1	CASSATGGQETQYF	TGTGCCAGCAGCGCGACAGGGGGCCAAGAGACCCAGTACTTC
TRBV20-1	TRBJ1-2	.	.	CSASGGVVDRPQNYGYTF	TGCAGTGCTAGCGGGGGCGTGGTGGACCGACCCCAAAACTATGGCTACACCTTC
TRBV2	TRBJ2-7	.	.	CTRAGQGLGEQYF	TGTACCAGGGCGGGGCAGGGATTGGGCGAGCAGTACTTC
TRBV7-2	TRBJ1-1	.	.	CASSLEVSPNTEAFF	TGTGCCAGCAGCTTAGAGGTATCCCCAAACACTGAAGCTTTCTTT
TRBV7-8	TRBJ1-1	.	TRBD1	CASSLGTTGGKINTEAFF	TGTGCCAGCAGCTTAGGAACGACAGGGGGTAAAATTAACACTGAAGCTTTCTTT
TRBV7-2	TRBJ1-3	.	.	CASSLGAHGNTIYF	TGTGCCAGCAGCTTAGGGGCTCACGGAAACACCATATATTTT
TRBV7-2	TRBJ2-2	.	TRBD2	CASSLVGRLAGTGELFF	TGTGCCAGCAGCTTAGTCGGGAGACTAGCGGGGACCGGGGAGCTGTTTTTT
TRBV15	TRBJ1-1	.	.	CATSRDRQGTEAFF	TGTGCCACCAGCAGAGATAGGCAGGGCACTGAAGCTTTCTTT
TRBV7-2	TRBJ1-2	.	.	CASSLGMTANYGYTF	TGTGCCAGCAGCTTAGGAATGACCGCTAACTATGGCTACACCTTC
TRBV29-1	TRBJ1-1	.	TRBD1	CSGGQELTEAFF	TGCAGCGGAGGACAGGAGCTCACTGAAGCTTTCTTT
TRBV28	TRBJ2-2	.	TRBD2	CASVAASGGALGELFF	TGTGCCAGCGTGGCAGCCAGCGGGGGGGCCCTCGGGGAGCTGTTTTTT
TRBV11-3	TRBJ2-3	.	.	CASSLSGGTDTQYF	TGTGCCAGCAGCTTATCCGGGGGCACAGATACGCAGTATTTT
TRBV28	TRBJ1-2	.	TRBD1	CASRDGTGNYGYTF	TGTGCCAGCAGAGACGGGACAGGGAACTATGGCTACACCTTC
TRBV6-1	TRBJ1-2	few	.	CAGWVLNYGYTF	TGTGCCGGTTGGGTGTTGAACTATGGCTACACCTTC
TRBV6-1	TRBJ1-2	.	.	CASRGIAYGYTF	TGTGCCAGCAGAGGGATCGCGTATGGCTACACCTTC
TRBV19	TRBJ1-2	few	TRBD1	CASLRDSYYGYTF	TGTGCCAGTCTCCGGGACAGCTACTATGGCTACACCTTC
TRBV20-1	TRBJ1-2	.	.	CSARDRGPYGYTF	TGCAGTGCTAGAGACAGGGGTCCCTATGGCTACACCTTC
TRBV7-9	TRBJ2-7	few	.	CASSPKIRVSSYEQYF	TGTGCCAGCAGCCCTAAAATTCGGGTTAGCTCCTACGAGCAGTACTTC
TRBV10-2	TRBJ2-5	.	.	CASAPLEGIEETQYF	TGCGCCAGCGCGCCCTTGGAGGGGATAGAAGAGACCCAGTACTTC
TRBV6-1	TRBJ2-1	.	TRBD2	CASSPSGGGYNEQFF	TGTGCCAGCAGTCCATCGGGCGGGGGCTACAATGAGCAGTTCTTC
TRBV21-1	TRBJ2-7	once	.	CASTYYIGYEQYF	TGTGCCAGCACGTACTACATAGGGTACGAGCAGTACTTC
TRBV30	TRBJ2-7	.	TRBD1	CAWSMDRAYEQYF	TGTGCCTGGAGTATGGACAGGGCGTACGAGCAGTACTTC
TRBV6-2/TRBV6-3	TRBJ2-5	.	.	CASTSGSETQYF	TGTGCCAGCACTTCGGGATCGGAGACCCAGTACTTC
TRBV7-2	TRBJ1-6	.	TRBD1	CASSSGTGSNSPLHF	TGTGCCAGTAGTTCCGGGACAGGGTCTAATTCACCCCTCCACTTT
TRBV7-8	TRBJ1-2	few	TRBD1	CASSWTQGTKGYTF	TGTGCCAGCAGCTGGACACAGGGGACGAAGGGCTACACCTTC
TRBV27	TRBJ2-1	.	TRBD1	CASSLNDRGNEQFF	TGTGCCAGCAGTTTAAACGACAGGGGGAATGAGCAGTTCTTC
TRBV7-2	TRBJ1-2	.	.	CASSHDSSYGYTF	TGTGCCAGCAGCCACGACAGCTCCTATGGCTACACCTTC
TRBV2	TRBJ1-2	.	TRBD1	CASSRDMTGSYGYTF	TGTGCCAGCAGCCGAGACATGACAGGGTCCTATGGCTACACCTTC
TRBV6-5	TRBJ2-3	.	.	CASSYSRSSLDTQYF	TGTGCCAGCAGTTACTCGAGGTCTAGCTTGGATACGCAGTATTTT
TRBV6-1	TRBJ1-5	.	.	CASSPRAPEVWNNQPQHF	TGTGCCAGCAGTCCGCGGGCTCCGGAGGTATGGAACAATCAGCCCCAGCATTTT
TRBV19	TRBJ2-5	.	.	CASKSRRDGRETQYF	TGTGCCAGTAAATCCCGCAGGGACGGGCGAGAGACCCAGTACTTC
TRBV19	TRBJ1-1	once	.	CASRPQGGDTEAFF	TGTGCCAGTAGACCACAGGGTGGGGACACTGAAGCTTTCTTT
TRBV20-1	TRBJ1-6	.	.	CSARGRVSSYNSPLHF	TGCAGTGCTAGAGGGCGGGTGAGCTCCTATAATTCACCCCTCCACTTT
TRBV28	TRBJ1-1	.	TRBD1	CASAKGALNTEAFF	TGTGCCAGCGCGAAGGGGGCCCTGAACACTGAAGCTTTCTTT
TRBV20-1	TRBJ2-5	.	.	CSAELGALQETQYF	TGCAGTGCTGAGTTAGGAGCGTTACAAGAGACCCAGTACTTC
TRBV6-2/TRBV6-3	TRBJ1-1	.	.	CASSWGTANTEAFF	TGTGCCAGCAGTTGGGGGACGGCGAACACTGAAGCTTTCTTT
TRBV7-9	TRBJ1-1	.	.	CASTKDEVWSEAFF	TGTGCCAGCACCAAAGACGAGGTCTGGTCTGAAGCTTTCTTT
TRBV24-1	TRBJ2-3	few	.	CATSDSGGNFDTQYF	TGTGCCACCAGTGATTCTGGGGGGAATTTCGATACGCAGTATTTT
TRBV5-4	TRBJ2-7	.	.	CASSFDRGGGYEQYF	TGTGCCAGCAGCTTCGACAGAGGGGGGGGCTACGAGCAGTACTTC
TRBV7-9	TRBJ1-2	.	TRBD1	CASTYSLGGGYTF	TGTGCCAGCACATACTCTCTAGGGGGCGGCTACACCTTC